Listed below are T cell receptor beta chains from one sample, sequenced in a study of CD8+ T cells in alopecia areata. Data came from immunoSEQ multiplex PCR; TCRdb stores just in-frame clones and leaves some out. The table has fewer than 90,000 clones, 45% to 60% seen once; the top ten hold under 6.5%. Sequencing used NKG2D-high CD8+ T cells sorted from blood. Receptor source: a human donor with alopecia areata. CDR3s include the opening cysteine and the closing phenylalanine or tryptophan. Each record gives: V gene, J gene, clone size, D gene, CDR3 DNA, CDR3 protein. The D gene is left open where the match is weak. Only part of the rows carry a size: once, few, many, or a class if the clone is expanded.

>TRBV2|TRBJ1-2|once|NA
TGTGCCAGCAGTGAGAGCGGGCACGGCTACACCTTC
CASSESGHGYTF
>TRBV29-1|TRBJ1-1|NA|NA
TGCAGCGTTGAGGGGGTCCGTAGTTCCAACACTGAAGCTTTCTTT
CSVEGVRSSNTEAFF
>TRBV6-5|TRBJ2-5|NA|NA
TGTGCCAGCAGTTACTCCGGAGAGGCCGGGACCCAGTACTTC
CASSYSGEAGTQYF
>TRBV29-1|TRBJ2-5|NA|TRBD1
TGCAGCGTTGAGGGGGGACAGGCCCCCCAGACCCAGTACTTC
CSVEGGQAPQTQYF
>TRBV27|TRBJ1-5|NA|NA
TGTGCCAGCAGTTTAATCGGTCAGCCCCAGCATTTT
CASSLIGQPQHF
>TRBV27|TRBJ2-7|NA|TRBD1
TGTGCCAGCAGGTCTCGAGGGACAGGGATTGAGCAGTACTTC
CASRSRGTGIEQYF
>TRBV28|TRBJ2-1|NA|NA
TGTGCCAGCAGTCTGCCCTTGGGGCCCAATGAGCAGTTCTTC
CASSLPLGPNEQFF
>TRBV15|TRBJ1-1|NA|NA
TGTGCCACCAGCCGAGGAAAGCCCACTGAAGCTTTCTTT
CATSRGKPTEAFF
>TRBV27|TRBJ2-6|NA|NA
TGTGCCAGCAGACCTCTCGGGGCCAACGTCCTGACTTTC
CASRPLGANVLTF
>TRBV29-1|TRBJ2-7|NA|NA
TGCAGCGCGGACTTTGCCTACGAGCAGTACTTC
CSADFAYEQYF
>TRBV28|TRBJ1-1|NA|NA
TGTGCCAGCAGCCAACCCGGAGGGCGCTTGAACACTGAAGCTTTCTTT
CASSQPGGRLNTEAFF
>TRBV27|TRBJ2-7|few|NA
TGTGCCAGCAGCCCTGCCTACGAGCAGTACTTC
CASSPAYEQYF
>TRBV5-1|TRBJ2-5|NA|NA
TGCGCCAGCAGCCCCTTTGGACAAGAGACCCAGTACTTC
CASSPFGQETQYF
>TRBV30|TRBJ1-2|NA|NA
TGTGCCTGGAGGTCCTACGGACTGCTTGGCTACACCTTC
CAWRSYGLLGYTF
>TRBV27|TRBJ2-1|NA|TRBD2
TGTGCCAGCAGTGGTAGCGGGGGACGCCGTGAGCAGTTCTTC
CASSGSGGRREQFF
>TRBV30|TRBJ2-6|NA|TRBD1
TGTGCCTGGAGTGTACATCCAGGGGGCTCCGGGGCCAACGTCCTGACTTTC
CAWSVHPGGSGANVLTF
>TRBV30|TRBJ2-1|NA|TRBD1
TGTGCCTGGAGTGGTTTGACCGGGACAGGGGCCTACAATGAGCAGTTCTTC
CAWSGLTGTGAYNEQFF
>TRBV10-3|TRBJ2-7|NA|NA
TGTGCCATCACTACAGAGGGCCGCGAGCAGTACTTC
CAITTEGREQYF
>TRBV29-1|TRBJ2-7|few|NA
TGCAGCGTTGAACTGGTGGCTTTCTACGAGCAGTACTTC
CSVELVAFYEQYF
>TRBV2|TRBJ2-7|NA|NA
TGTGCCAGCAGTGGAAGGGGACAAGAGTACTACGAGCAGTACTTC
CASSGRGQEYYEQYF
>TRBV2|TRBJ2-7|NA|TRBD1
TGTGCCAGTTCGGACAGGGCCTACGAGCAGTACTTC
CASSDRAYEQYF
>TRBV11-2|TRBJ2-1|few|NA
TGTGCCAGCAACTGGGTCGGGTCCTACAATGAGCAGTTCTTC
CASNWVGSYNEQFF
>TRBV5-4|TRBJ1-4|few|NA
TGTGCCAGCAGCTTGGAGACGGATGAAAAACTGTTTTTT
CASSLETDEKLFF
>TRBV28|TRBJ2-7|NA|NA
TGTGCCAGCAAGGGCGGAACCTACGAGCAGTACTTC
CASKGGTYEQYF
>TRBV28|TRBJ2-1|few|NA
TGTGCCAGCAGTATGGGACTCCTGGGGTCCTACAATGAGCAGTTCTTC
CASSMGLLGSYNEQFF
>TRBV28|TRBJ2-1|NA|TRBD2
TGTGCCAGCAGTTTATTGTCCATAGCGGGCCCCGACAATGAGCAGTTCTTC
CASSLLSIAGPDNEQFF
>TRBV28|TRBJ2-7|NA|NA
TGTGCCAGCACGGAGATGGGCCTCTACGAGCAGTACTTC
CASTEMGLYEQYF
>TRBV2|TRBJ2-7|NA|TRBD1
TGTGCCAGCAGTGACCTAAGGACAGGGGGTTCCCACGAGCAGTACTTC
CASSDLRTGGSHEQYF
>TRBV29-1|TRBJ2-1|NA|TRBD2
TGCAGCGTAGCCGGGACTAGCGGGTTCAATGAGCAGTTCTTC
CSVAGTSGFNEQFF
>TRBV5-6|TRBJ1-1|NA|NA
TGTGCCAGCAGCTTCGGAGGGACTGAAGCTTTCTTT
CASSFGGTEAFF